The T cell receptor (beta chain) under discussion was sequenced for a study of blood T cell repertoires in COVID-19. The data were produced by immunoSEQ multiplex PCR, yet TCRdb's version contains in-frame clones alone and is incomplete. The sample has some 69,000 clones, around 80% seen once. V lost 6 bases to trimming and J lost 5 bases; unmatched junction nucleotides: 16. Germline values: CDR1 LNHDA, CDR2 SQIVND (reference sequence). The CDR3 is 18 amino acids. This sequence was found in a man older than 75 with active or convalescent COVID-19. The sample was peripheral blood. V is TRBV19 and J is TRBJ2-2; 9 bases align to TRBD1. CDR3 nucleotide sequence: TGTGCCAGTAGCTTCCCTACAGGGACAGGGTCGTCGACCGGGGAGCTGTTTTTT. Amino acids: CASSFPTGTGSSTGELFF.